One and the same sample provided the 21 T cell receptor beta chains below, sequenced in a study of radiotherapy plus CTLA-4 blockade in lung cancer. TCRdb's copy holds only in-frame clones and misses some; the assay was immunoSEQ multiplex PCR. The sample lists some 110,000 clones, about 80% seen once, with roughly 3.5% in the top ten. The source was peripheral blood, collected from a patient treated with radiotherapy plus ipilimumab. All receptors come from a human donor with non-small cell lung cancer that progressed on radiotherapy plus ipilimumab. Some clones in this sample may be carry-over from other donors' samples.

The chain employs TRBV9 and TRBJ1-2; no reliable D call. This CDR3 comprises 15 residues. Deletions cut 0 bases from V and 0 bases from J, with 9 bases between. Germline values: CDR1 SGDLS, CDR2 YYNGEE. Written as DNA, the CDR3 is TGTGCCAGCAGCGTAGACAGCAACCCTAACTATGGCTACACCTTC. This sequence encodes CASSVDSNPNYGYTF.

J is TRBJ2-1 and V is TRBV5-1; 7 bases map to TRBD2. V shed 4 bases and J 7 bases; nucleotides not matched to a gene: 14. CDR3 length: 16 amino acids. CDR1 SGHRS and CDR2 YFSETQ come from the germline V gene. CDR3 nucleotide sequence: TGCGCCAGCAGCCCAGCGACGACTAGCCTGACTAATGAGCAGTTCTTC. Translated, it gives CASSPATTSLTNEQFF.

The chain links TRBV19 to TRBJ2-5; D is undetermined. The CDR3 spans 15 residues. Trimming took off 10 bases at V and 3 bases at J, with 21 bases between the two ends. Germline-derived CDR1 and CDR2 are LNHDA and SQIVND (reference sequence). CDR3 sequence reads: CATRRVLYDEETQYF. The CDR3 DNA is TGTGCCACACGTCGGGTCCTTTATGATGAAGAGACCCAGTACTTC.

J is TRBJ1-6 and V is TRBV7-2; TRBD1 matches at 8 bases. Germline V CDR1 and CDR2: SGHTA, FQGNSA. The V gene end was trimmed by 4 bases and the J gene end by 7 bases; junction bases not matched to a gene: 6. The CDR3 consists of 15 residues. Here the CDR3 reads CASSSAGGINSPLHF. CDR3 DNA: TGTGCCAGCAGCTCAGCAGGGGGCATCAATTCACCCCTCCACTTT.

This chain connects TRBV19 to TRBJ2-7, with 10 bases lining up with TRBD1. CDR3 length equals 14 residues. Unmatched junction bases numbered 5, after V lost 5 bases and J lost 4 bases. Germline CDR1 is LNHDA and CDR2 is SQIVND (reference sequence). The CDR3, as DNA: TGTGCCAGTAGTCTCGGACAGGGGGTTTACGAGCAGTACTTC. Translation gives CASSLGQGVYEQYF.

The gene calls are TRBV9 and TRBJ2-2; D possibly corresponds to TRBD1 (6 bases). Germline V CDR1 and CDR2: SGDLS, YYNGEE. The CDR3 spans 16 residues. V lost 2 bases and J 3 bases, leaving 14 bases between the germline ends. The CDR3 loop reads CASSVRPAGDTGELFF. For the CDR3, the DNA is TGTGCCAGCAGCGTCCGGCCGGCAGGGGACACCGGGGAGCTGTTTTTT. The full variable domain, rest sourced from reference TRBV9 and TRBJ2-2, is DSGVTQTPKHLITATGQRVTLRCSPRSGDLSVYWYQQSLDQGLQFLIQYYNGEERAKGNILERFSAQQFPDLHSELNLSSLELGDSALYFCASSVRPAGDTGELFFGEGSRLTVL.

V usage is TRBV6-6 and J usage is TRBJ1-6; the D is unclear. The CDR3 contains 12 residues. CDR1 and CDR2 from the germline V gene are MNHNY and SVGAGI (reference sequence). Trimming removed 6 bases from V and 7 bases from J, with 7 bases in between. The CDR3 spells CASRDGNSPLHF. The CDR3, as DNA: TGTGCCAGCAGGGACGGCAATTCACCCCTCCACTTT.

This sequence joins TRBV18 and TRBJ2-5, with D perhaps TRBD2 (5 bases). This CDR3 has 15 amino acids. Germline-derived CDR1 and CDR2 are KGHSH and LQKENI. Trimming cost V 2 bases and J 1 base, with 11 bases left between them. The CDR3 DNA reads TGTGCCAGCTCACCAATATCGGGGTCCCAAGAGACCCAGTACTTC. Residues: CASSPISGSQETQYF.

This chain uses TRBV29-1 with TRBJ1-2; D perhaps matches TRBD1 (5 bases). Trimming cost V 7 bases and J 7 bases, with 22 bases left between them. CDR1 and CDR2 from the germline V gene are SQVTM and ANQGSEA. The CDR3 spans 14 residues. As DNA, the CDR3 is TGCAGCGCTGGGGAGGGATTGGGGCTTGGTGGCTACACCTTC. It encodes CSAGEGLGLGGYTF.

This chain joins TRBV6-6 and TRBJ2-7; D unclear. Trimming shortened V by 1 base and J by 4 bases, and 5 bases separated the two germline ends. The germline V gene encodes CDR1 MNHNY and CDR2 SVGAGI (reference sequence). There are 12 residues in the CDR3. The CDR3 DNA is TGTGCCAGCAGTTACTATAAATACGAGCAGTACTTC. Protein sequence: CASSYYKYEQYF.

This chain uses TRBV19 with TRBJ2-7; 11 bases agree with TRBD1. V trimming: 9 bases; J trimming: 4 bases; junction bases outside the gene matches: 5. This CDR3 is built from 13 residues. Germline V gene lookup returns CDR1 LNHDA and CDR2 SQIVND (reference sequence). In DNA, the CDR3 is TGTGCCAGCACCGGGACAGGGGGGTACGAGCAGTACTTC. It encodes CASTGTGGYEQYF.

The chain employs TRBV30 and TRBJ1-2, with no clear D. Germline assignment: CDR1 GTSNPN and CDR2 SVGIG (reference sequence). The CDR3 has 13 residues. CDR3 bases: TGTGCTTTGGGGTCCGCCAGCCGCAGGAAGTGCACCTTC. As protein: CALGSASRRKCTF.

The gene calls are TRBV4-2 and TRBJ2-4; 9 nucleotides match TRBD2. The V segment lost 3 bases and the J segment 6 bases; nucleotides outside the gene matches: 12. Germline-derived CDR1 and CDR2 are LGHNA and YNFKEQ. There are 17 residues in the CDR3. Here the CDR3 DNA reads TGTGCCAGCAGCCAGGGGGTTGGCGGGGGGGCCGTAAACATTCAGTACTTC. As protein: CASSQGVGGGAVNIQYF.

The V call is TRBV30, the J call TRBJ1-5; TRBD1 matches at 9 bases. Germline assignment: CDR1 GTSNPN and CDR2 SVGIG (reference sequence). The CDR3 loop spans 16 amino acids. With 2 bases clipped from V and 2 bases from J, the junction kept 7 bases outside the gene matches. The CDR3 coding sequence is TGTGCCTGGAGTCCCAACAGGGGGCAACGCAATCAGCCCCAGCATTTT. The encoded protein is CAWSPNRGQRNQPQHF.

This clone was seen a handful of times. The rearrangement uses TRBV19 and TRBJ1-5; D not resolved. Germline values: CDR1 LNHDA, CDR2 SQIVND (reference sequence). Trimming cost V 2 bases and J 2 bases, with 13 bases left between them. There are 16 residues in the CDR3. The CDR3 DNA is TGTGCCAGTAGTATATCCAGGCAGGCCGGCAATCAGCCCCAGCATTTT. Translating it yields CASSISRQAGNQPQHF.

The chain carries TRBV19 and TRBJ2-7, with 7 bases fitting TRBD1. The CDR3 has 13 residues. J was trimmed by 4 bases and V by 6 bases; bases with no gene match: 6. Germline V CDR1 and CDR2: LNHDA, SQIVND (reference sequence). The CDR3 DNA sequence: TGTGCCAGTAGGGAAAGGGGGCTGTACGAGCAGTACTTC. Translating it yields CASRERGLYEQYF.

The V call is TRBV4-3, the J call TRBJ1-2; no reliable D call. CDR1 is LGHNA, CDR2 YSLEER, per germline. The CDR3 consists of 13 residues. Trimming took 0 bases from V and 4 from J, leaving 6 bases between them. The CDR3 DNA is TGCGCCAGCAGCCAAGACCTCCTCTATGGCTACACCTTC. Translation: CASSQDLLYGYTF.

This chain joins TRBV2 and TRBJ2-3; 12 nucleotides match TRBD2. The CDR3 runs to 14 residues. The V segment lost 6 bases and the J segment 8 bases; nucleotides outside the gene matches: 6. CDR1 is SNHLY and CDR2 is FYNNEI in the germline V gene. Written as DNA, the CDR3 is TGTGCCAGCAGGTGGACTAGCGGGGACGGTACGCAGTATTTT. Its translation is CASRWTSGDGTQYF.

This sequence joins TRBV11-2 and TRBJ1-1; unclear D gene. CDR3 length: 15 residues. The V gene's germline CDR1 is SGHAT and CDR2 FQNNGV. V lost 4 bases and J lost 0, with 12 bases in between. The DNA for the CDR3 is TGTGCCAGCAGCTCCCCCAGGACCTTGAACACTGAAGCTTTCTTT. As protein: CASSSPRTLNTEAFF.

CDR3 sequence: CASRSGTETNQPQHF. The CDR3 coding sequence is TGTGCCAGTAGGTCCGGGACGGAGACCAATCAGCCCCAGCATTTT. The chain carries TRBV19 and TRBJ1-5; tentative D call: TRBD1 (5 bases). This CDR3 region has 15 residues. Germline V gene lookup returns CDR1 LNHDA and CDR2 SQIVND (reference sequence). V gave up 6 bases and J gave up 3 bases, with 15 bases separating them. Filled out from reference TRBV19 and TRBJ1-5, the complete variable domain reads DGGITQSPKYLFRKEGQNVTLSCEQNLNHDAMYWYRQDPGQGLRLIYYSQIVNDFQKGDIAEGYSVSREKKESFPLTVTSAQKNPTAFYLCASRSGTETNQPQHFGDGTRLSIL.

The V and J genes are TRBV4-1 and TRBJ1-2; D not resolved. The CDR3 consists of 13 residues. Germline V CDR1 and CDR2: MGHRA, YSYEKL. The V end was cut by 4 bases, the J end by 2 bases, with 8 bases between. Here the CDR3 DNA reads TGCGCCAGCAGCCGGAACCAGAACTATGGCTACACCTTC. The encoded protein is CASSRNQNYGYTF.